This TCR beta chain originates from a study of monozygotic twins with inflammatory bowel disease. The study's findings and limits: With others, IBD patients shared fewer clonotypes than healthy twins did, especially with disease activity.

A total RNA quantity of around 3,700 ng went into each TCR library. From its re-call of the 5' RACE reads, TCRdb lists each CDR3 protein once, without DNA. With approximately 330,000 distinct CDR3 sequences in the sample, the ten largest clones hold around 2%. Sampling involved one blood draw (around 2.5 ml) for every donor. Germline lookup yields CDR1 LNHNV and CDR2 YYDKDF (reference sequence). The CDR3 has 19 residues. Comments on this clonotype: Its antigen remains unknown.

This receptor was obtained from a human donor with ulcerative colitis or Crohn's disease, or a healthy co-twin of an affected twin (not recorded which). V is TRBV15 and J is TRBJ2-2; TCRdb indicates TRBD1, and absent DNA this call remains unverified. What was sequenced was blood. The CDR3 sequence: CATSRDRTGGKFDTGELFF.